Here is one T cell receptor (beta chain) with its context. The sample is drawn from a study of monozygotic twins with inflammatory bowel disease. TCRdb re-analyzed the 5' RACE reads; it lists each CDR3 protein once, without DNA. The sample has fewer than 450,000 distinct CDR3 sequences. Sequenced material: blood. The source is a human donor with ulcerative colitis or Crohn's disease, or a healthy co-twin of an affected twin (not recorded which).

The CDR3: CASSPGLEVGELFF. The chain uses TRBV5-1 and TRBJ2-2; TCRdb returns TRBD2, unconfirmable since there is no DNA. Looked up from germline, CDR1 is SGHRS and CDR2 is YFSETQ. CDR3 size: 14 residues.